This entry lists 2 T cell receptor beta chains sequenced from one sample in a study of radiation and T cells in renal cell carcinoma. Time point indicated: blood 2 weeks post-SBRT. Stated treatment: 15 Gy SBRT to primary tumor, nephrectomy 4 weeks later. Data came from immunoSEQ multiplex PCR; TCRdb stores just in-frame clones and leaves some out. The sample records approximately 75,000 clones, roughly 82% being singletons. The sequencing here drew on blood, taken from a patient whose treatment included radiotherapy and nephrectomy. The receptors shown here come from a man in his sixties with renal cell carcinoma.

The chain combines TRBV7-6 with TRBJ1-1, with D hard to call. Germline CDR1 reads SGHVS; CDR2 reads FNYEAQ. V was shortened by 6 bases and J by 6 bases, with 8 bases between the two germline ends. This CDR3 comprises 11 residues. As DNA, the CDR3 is TGTGCCAGCAGTTTAACAGCTGAAGCTTTCTTT. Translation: CASSLTAEAFF.

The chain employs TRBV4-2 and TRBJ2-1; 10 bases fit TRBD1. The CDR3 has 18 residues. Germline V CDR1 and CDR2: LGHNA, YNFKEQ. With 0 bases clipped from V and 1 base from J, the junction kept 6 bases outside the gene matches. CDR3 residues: CASSQEGQGPRSYNEQFF. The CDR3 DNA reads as TGTGCCAGCAGCCAAGAGGGACAGGGGCCGCGGTCCTACAATGAGCAGTTCTTC.